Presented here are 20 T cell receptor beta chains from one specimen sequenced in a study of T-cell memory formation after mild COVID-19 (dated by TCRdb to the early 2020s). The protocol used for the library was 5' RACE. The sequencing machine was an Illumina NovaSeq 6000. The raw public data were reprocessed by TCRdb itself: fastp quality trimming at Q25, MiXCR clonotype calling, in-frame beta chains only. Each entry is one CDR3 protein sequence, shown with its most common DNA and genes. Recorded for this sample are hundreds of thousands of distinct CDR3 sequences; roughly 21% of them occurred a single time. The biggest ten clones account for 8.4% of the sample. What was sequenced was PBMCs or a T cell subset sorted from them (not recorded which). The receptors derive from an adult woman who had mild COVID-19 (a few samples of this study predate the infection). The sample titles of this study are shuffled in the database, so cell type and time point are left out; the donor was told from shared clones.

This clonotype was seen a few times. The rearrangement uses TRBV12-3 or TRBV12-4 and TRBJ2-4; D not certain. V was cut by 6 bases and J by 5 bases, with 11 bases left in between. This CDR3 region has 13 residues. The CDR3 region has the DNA TGTGCCAGCAGGCTCCTTGGACAAAACATTCAGTACTTC. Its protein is CASRLLGQNIQYF.

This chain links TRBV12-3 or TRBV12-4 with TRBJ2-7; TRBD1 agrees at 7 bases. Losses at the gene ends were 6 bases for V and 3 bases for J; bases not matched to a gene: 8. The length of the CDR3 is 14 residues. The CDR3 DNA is TGTGCCAGCAGCCTCGGGACAGCAAACTACGAGCAGTACTTC. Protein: CASSLGTANYEQYF.

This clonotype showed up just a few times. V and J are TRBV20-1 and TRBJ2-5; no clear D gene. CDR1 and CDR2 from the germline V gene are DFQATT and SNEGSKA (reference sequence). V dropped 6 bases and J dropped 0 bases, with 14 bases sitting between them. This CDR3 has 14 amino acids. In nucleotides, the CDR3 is TGCAGTGCCGTAGACACGAGCTACCAAGAGACCCAGTACTTC. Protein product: CSAVDTSYQETQYF.

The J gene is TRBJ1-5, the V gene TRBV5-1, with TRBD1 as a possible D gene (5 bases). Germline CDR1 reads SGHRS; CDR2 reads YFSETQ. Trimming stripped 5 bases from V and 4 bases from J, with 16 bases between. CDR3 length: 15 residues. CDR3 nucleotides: TGCGCCAGCAGTCGGGAGGGCAGGGAGAATCAGCCCCAGCATTTT. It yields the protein CASSREGRENQPQHF.

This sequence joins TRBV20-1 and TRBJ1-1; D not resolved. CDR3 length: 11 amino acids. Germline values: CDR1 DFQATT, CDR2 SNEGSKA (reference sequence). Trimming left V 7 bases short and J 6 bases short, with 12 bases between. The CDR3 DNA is TGCAGTGTAAGAGGATATTCTGAAGCTTTCTTT. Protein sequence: CSVRGYSEAFF.

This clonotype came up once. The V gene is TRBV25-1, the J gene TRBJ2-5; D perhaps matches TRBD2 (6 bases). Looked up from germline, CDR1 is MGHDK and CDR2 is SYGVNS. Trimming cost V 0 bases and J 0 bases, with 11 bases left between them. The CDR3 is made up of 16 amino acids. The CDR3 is CASSEYYGGNQETQYF. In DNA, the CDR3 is TGTGCCAGCAGTGAATACTATGGGGGGAACCAAGAGACCCAGTACTTC.

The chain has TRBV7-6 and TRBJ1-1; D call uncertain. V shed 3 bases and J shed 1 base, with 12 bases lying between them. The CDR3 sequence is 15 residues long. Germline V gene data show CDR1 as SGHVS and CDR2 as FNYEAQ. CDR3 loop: CASSFQVGENTEAFF. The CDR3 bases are TGTGCCAGCAGCTTTCAGGTAGGCGAGAACACTGAAGCTTTCTTT.

The CDR3 DNA sequence: TGCGCCAGCAGCTTGGGCGCCGACAGTTACAATGAGCAGTTCTTC. It translates to CASSLGADSYNEQFF. V usage is TRBV5-1 and J usage is TRBJ2-1, with a tentative D call TRBD1 (5 bases). Per germline, CDR1 SGHRS and CDR2 YFSETQ. The CDR3 has 15 residues. Trimming shortened V by 0 bases and J by 4 bases, and 11 bases separated the two germline ends.

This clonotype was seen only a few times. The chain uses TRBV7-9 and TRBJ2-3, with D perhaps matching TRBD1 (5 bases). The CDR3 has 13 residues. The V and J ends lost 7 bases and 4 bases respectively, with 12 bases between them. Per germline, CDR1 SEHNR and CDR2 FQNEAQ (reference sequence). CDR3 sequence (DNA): TGTGCCAGCATGAGCAGGGAATCAGATACGCAGTATTTT. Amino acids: CASMSRESDTQYF.

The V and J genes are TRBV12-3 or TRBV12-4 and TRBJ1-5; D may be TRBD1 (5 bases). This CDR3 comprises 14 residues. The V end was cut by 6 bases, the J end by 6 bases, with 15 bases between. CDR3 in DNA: TGTGCCAGCAGGAAACTCGGGGCCAGTCAGCCCCAGCATTTT. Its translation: CASRKLGASQPQHF.

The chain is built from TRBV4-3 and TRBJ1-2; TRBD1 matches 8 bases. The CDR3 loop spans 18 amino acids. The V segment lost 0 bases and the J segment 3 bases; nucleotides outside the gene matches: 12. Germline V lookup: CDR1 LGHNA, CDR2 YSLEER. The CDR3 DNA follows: TGCGCCAGCAGCCAAGATCTGCGACAGGGGTTCGGCTACTATGGCTACACCTTC. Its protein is CASSQDLRQGFGYYGYTF.

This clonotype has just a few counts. CDR3 in DNA: TGTGCCAGCAGCTTAGACAACCTAGCCGGGGAGCTGTTTTTT. It encodes CASSLDNLAGELFF. The rearrangement uses TRBV7-9 and TRBJ2-2; D remains ambiguous. Per the germline V gene, CDR1 is SEHNR and CDR2 is FQNEAQ (reference sequence). V shed 1 base and J shed 6 bases, with 9 bases lying between them. This CDR3 spans 14 amino acids. Together with reference TRBV7-9 and TRBJ2-2, the CDR3 gives the full variable domain: DTGVSQNPRHKITKRGQNVTFRCDPISEHNRLYWYRQTLGQGPEFLTYFQNEAQLEKSRLLSDRFSAERPKGSFSTLEIQRTEQGDSAMYLCASSLDNLAGELFFGEGSRLTVL.

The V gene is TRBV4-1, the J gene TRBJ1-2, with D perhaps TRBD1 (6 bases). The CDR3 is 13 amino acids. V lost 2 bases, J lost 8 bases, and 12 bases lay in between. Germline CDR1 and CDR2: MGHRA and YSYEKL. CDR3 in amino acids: CASSQQGPGGYTF. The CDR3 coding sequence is TGCGCCAGCAGCCAACAGGGGCCGGGGGGCTACACCTTC.

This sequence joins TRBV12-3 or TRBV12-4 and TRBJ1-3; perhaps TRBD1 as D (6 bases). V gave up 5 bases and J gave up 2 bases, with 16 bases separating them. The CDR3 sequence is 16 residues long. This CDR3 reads CASSPMTQGTGNTIYF. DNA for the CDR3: TGTGCCAGCAGTCCCATGACGCAGGGGACTGGAAACACCATATATTTT.

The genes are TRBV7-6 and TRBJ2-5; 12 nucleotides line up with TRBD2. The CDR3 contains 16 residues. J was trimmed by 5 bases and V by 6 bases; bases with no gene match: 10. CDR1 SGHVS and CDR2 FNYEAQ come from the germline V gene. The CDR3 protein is CASSSPSGGAKETQYF. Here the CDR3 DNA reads TGTGCCAGCAGTTCCCCTAGCGGGGGGGCGAAGGAGACCCAGTACTTC.

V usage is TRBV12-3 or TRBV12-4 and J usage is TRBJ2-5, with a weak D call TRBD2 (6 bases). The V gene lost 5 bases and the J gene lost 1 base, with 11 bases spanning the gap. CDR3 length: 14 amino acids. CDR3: CASSPTRLQETQYF. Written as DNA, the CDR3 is TGTGCCAGCAGTCCGACTAGGCTCCAAGAGACCCAGTACTTC.

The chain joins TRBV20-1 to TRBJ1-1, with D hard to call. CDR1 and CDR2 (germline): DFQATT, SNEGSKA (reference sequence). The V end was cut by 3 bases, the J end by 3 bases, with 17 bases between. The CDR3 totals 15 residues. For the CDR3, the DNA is TGCAGTGCTAGCCTCCCAAGCGGGGTAGACACTGAAGCTTTCTTT. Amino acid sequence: CSASLPSGVDTEAFF.

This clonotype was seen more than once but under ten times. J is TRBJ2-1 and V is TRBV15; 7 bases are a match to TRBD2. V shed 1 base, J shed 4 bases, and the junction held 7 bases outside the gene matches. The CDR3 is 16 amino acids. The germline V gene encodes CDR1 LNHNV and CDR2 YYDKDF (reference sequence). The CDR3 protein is CATSRVGRGKYNEQFF. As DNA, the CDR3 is TGTGCCACCAGCAGAGTAGGGCGGGGGAAGTACAATGAGCAGTTCTTC. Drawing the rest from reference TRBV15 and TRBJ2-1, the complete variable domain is DAMVIQNPRYQVTQFGKPVTLSCSQTLNHNVMYWYQQKSSQAPKLLFHYYDKDFNNEADTPDNFQSRRPNTSFCFLDIRSPGLGDTAMYLCATSRVGRGKYNEQFFGPGTRLTVL.

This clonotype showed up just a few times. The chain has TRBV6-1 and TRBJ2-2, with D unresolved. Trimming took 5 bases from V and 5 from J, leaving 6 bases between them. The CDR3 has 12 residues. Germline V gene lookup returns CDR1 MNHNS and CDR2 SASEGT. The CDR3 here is CASSWKTGELFF. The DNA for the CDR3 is TGTGCCAGCAGTTGGAAGACCGGGGAGCTGTTTTTT.

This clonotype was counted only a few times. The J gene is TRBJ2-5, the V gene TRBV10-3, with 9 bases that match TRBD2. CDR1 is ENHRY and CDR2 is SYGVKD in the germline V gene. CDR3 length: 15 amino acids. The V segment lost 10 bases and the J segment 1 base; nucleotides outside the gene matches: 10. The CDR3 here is CATTEREAVQETQYF. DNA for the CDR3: TGTGCCACCACAGAGCGGGAGGCCGTCCAAGAGACCCAGTACTTC.